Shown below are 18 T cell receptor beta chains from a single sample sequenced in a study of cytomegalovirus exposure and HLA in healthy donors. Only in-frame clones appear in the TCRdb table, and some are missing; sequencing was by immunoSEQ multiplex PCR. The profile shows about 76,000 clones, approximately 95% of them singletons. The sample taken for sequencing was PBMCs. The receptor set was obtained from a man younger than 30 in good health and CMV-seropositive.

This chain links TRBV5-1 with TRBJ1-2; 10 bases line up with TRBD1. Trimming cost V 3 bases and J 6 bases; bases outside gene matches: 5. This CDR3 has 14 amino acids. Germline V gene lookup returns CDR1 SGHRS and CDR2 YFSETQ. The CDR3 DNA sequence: TGCGCCAGCAGCTCGAAAGACAGGGGGCATGGCTACACCTTC. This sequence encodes CASSSKDRGHGYTF.

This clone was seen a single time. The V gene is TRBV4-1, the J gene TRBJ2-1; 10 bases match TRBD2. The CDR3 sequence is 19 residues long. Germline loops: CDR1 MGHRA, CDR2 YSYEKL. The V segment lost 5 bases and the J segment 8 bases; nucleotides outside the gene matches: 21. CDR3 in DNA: TGCGCCAGCAGCAAGCTAGCGGGAGATAGATGGGTAATACAGTATGAGCAGTTCTTC. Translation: CASSKLAGDRWVIQYEQFF.

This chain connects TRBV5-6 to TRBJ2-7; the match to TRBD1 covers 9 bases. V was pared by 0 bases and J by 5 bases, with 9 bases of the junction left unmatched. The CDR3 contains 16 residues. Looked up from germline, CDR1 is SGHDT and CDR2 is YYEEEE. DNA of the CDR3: TGTGCCAGCAGCTTGGGGGTTCGGGACAGGGCACACGAGCAGTACTTC. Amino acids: CASSLGVRDRAHEQYF.

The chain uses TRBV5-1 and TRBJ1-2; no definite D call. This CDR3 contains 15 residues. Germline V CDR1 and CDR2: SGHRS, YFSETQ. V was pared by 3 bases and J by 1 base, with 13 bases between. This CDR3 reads CASSSGRGGNYGYTF. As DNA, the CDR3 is TGCGCCAGCAGCTCCGGTCGGGGAGGTAACTATGGCTACACCTTC.

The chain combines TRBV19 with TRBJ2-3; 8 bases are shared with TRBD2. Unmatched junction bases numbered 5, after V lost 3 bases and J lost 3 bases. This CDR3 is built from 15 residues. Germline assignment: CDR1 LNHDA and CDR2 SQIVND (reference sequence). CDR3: CASSMTSVGTDTQYF. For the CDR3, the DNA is TGTGCCAGTAGTATGACTAGCGTTGGGACAGATACGCAGTATTTT.

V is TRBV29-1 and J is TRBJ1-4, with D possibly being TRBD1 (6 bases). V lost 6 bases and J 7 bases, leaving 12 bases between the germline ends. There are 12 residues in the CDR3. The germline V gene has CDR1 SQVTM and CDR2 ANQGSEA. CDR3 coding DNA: TGCAGCGTCCAACAGGGTGGTGAAAAACTGTTTTTT. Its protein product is CSVQQGGEKLFF. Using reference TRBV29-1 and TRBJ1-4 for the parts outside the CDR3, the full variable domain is SAVISQKPSRDICQRGTSLTIQCQVDSQVTMMFWYRQQPGQSLTLIATANQGSEATYESGFVIDKFPISRPNLTFSTLTVSNMSPEDSSIYLCSVQQGGEKLFFGSGTQLSVL.

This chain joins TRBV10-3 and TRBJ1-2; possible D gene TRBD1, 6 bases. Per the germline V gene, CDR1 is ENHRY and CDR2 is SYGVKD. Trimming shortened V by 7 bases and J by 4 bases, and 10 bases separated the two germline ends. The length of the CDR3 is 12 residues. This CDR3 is CAINKDSYGYTF. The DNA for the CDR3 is TGTGCCATCAACAAGGACAGCTATGGCTACACCTTC.

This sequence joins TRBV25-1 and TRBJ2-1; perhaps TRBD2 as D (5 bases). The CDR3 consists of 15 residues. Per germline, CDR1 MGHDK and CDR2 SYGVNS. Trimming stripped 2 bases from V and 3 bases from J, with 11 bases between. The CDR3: CASSEPGLDYNEQFF. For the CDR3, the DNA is TGTGCCAGCAGTGAACCCGGACTTGACTACAATGAGCAGTTCTTC.

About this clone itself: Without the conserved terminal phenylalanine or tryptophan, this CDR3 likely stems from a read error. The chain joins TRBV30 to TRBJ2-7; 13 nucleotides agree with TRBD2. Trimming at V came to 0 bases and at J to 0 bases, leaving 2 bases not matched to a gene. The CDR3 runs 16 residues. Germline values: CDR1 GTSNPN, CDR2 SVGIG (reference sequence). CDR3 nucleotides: TGTGCCTGGAGTGTACTAGCGGGAGGGTCCTCCTACGAGCAGTACCTC. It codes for CAWSVLAGGSSYEQYL.

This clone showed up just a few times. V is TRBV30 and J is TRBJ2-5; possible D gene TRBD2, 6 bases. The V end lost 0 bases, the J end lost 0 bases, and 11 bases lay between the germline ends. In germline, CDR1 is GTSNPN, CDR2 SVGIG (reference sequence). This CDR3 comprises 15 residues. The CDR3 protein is CAWSVRGTYQETQYF. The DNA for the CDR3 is TGTGCCTGGAGTGTACGCGGGACTTACCAAGAGACCCAGTACTTC. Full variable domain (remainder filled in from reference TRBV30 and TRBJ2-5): SQTIHQWPATLVQPVGSPLSLECTVEGTSNPNLYWYRQAAGRGLQLLFYSVGIGQISSEVPQNLSASRPQDRQFILSSKKLLLSDSGFYLCAWSVRGTYQETQYFGPGTRLLVL.

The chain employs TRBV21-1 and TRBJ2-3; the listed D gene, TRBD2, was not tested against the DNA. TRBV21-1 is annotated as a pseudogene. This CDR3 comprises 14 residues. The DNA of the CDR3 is TGTGCCAGCAGCAAAGATCAACTCACAGATACGCAGTATTTT. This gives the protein CASSKDQLTDTQYF.

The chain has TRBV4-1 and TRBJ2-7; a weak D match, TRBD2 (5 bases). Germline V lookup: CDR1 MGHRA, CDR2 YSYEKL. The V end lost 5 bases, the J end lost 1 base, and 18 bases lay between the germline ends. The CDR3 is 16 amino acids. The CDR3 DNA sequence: TGCGCCAGCAGCGCCCAGTCCGAGGGCCTATCCTACGAGCAGTACTTC. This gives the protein CASSAQSEGLSYEQYF.

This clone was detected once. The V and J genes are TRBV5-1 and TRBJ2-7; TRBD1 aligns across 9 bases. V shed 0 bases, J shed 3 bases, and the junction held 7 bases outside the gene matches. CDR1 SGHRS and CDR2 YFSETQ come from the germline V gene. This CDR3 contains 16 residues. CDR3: CASSLAGTGFVYEQYF. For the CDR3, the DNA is TGCGCCAGCAGCTTGGCCGGGACAGGGTTTGTCTACGAGCAGTACTTC.

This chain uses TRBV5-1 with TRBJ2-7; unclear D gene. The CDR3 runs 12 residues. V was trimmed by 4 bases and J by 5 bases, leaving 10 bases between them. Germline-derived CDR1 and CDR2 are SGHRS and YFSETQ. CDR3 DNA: TGCGCCAGCAGCGAGGATTTAAACGAGCAGTACTTC. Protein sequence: CASSEDLNEQYF.

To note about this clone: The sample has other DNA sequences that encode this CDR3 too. The CDR3 DNA follows: TGTGCCAGCAGCGCCCTACCGGACACATTCTATGGCTACACCTTC. Its translation is CASSALPDTFYGYTF. The rearrangement uses TRBV9 and TRBJ1-2; D is perhaps TRBD1 (5 bases). The V end was cut by 3 bases, the J end by 4 bases, with 16 bases between. Per germline, CDR1 SGDLS and CDR2 YYNGEE. This CDR3 has 15 residues.

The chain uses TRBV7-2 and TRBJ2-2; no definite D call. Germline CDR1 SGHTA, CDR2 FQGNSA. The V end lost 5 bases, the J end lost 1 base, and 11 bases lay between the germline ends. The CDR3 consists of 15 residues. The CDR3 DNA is TGTGCCAGCAGCCCCCAGAGGTTGAACACCGGGGAGCTGTTTTTT. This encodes CASSPQRLNTGELFF.

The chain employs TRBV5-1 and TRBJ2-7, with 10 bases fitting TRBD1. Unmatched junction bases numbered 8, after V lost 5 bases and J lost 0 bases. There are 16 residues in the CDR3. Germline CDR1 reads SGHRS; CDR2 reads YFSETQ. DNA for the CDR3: TGCGCCAGCAGTAAGACAGGGGGCTTGAGCTCCTACGAGCAGTACTTC. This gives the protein CASSKTGGLSSYEQYF.

This chain's CDR3 is CASTHRDSWQPQHF. In DNA, the CDR3 is TGTGCCAGCACCCACCGGGACAGCTGGCAGCCCCAGCATTTT. The V and J genes are TRBV28 and TRBJ1-5; TRBD1 matches 7 bases. J lost 7 bases, V lost 7 bases, and 10 bases had no gene match. Per the germline V gene, CDR1 is MDHEN and CDR2 is SYDVKM. The CDR3 runs to 14 residues.